This TCR beta chain was recorded in a study of CD8 T cells in Susac syndrome. Roughly 0.5 to 1 ug RNA was reverse transcribed with random hexamers. Amplification of the TCR beta CDR3 was carried out by immunoSEQ multiplex PCR, which spanned a total of 54 Vbeta and 13 Jbeta segments. TCRdb fed the immunoSEQ multiplex PCR reads into MiXCR, producing one record per CDR3 protein. The repertoire includes approximately 170,000 distinct CDR3 sequences, roughly 94% of them detected once, and 0.065% to 0.1% sits in the top ten. The TCR sequence derives from a human donor in good health. The specimen was CD4+ T cells from PBMCs.

Here the CDR3 reads CASSYSRAGYTF. In DNA form, the CDR3 reads TGTGCCAGCAGTTACTCGAGAGCTGGCTACACCTTC. The V gene is TRBV6-5, the J gene TRBJ1-2; D gene uncertain. Germline V gene sequence: CDR1 MNHEY, CDR2 SVGAGI. V lost 0 bases and J 7 bases, leaving 6 bases between the germline ends. CDR3 size: 12 residues.